The 17 T cell receptor beta chains below were found in one sample sequenced in a study of blood T cell repertoires in COVID-19. TCRdb keeps only in-frame clones here, not all; method: immunoSEQ multiplex PCR. Of roughly 150,000 clones in the sample, 80% to 90% were seen once. Sequencing was carried out using peripheral blood. The receptors were sampled from a man younger than 35 with COVID-19, enrolled during active disease.

This clone was detected only once. The rearrangement uses TRBV3-1 (or the pseudogene TRBV3-2) and TRBJ1-4; D is unclear. Germline lookup yields CDR1 LGHDT and CDR2 YNNKEL (reference sequence). CDR3 length: 14 amino acids. Trimming took off 1 base at V and 8 bases at J, with 11 bases between the two ends. The CDR3 DNA sequence: TGTGCCAGCAGCCAAGGGGCAGGAGGCGAAAAACTGTTTTTT. Amino acids: CASSQGAGGEKLFF.

The chain is built from TRBV3-1 (or the pseudogene TRBV3-2) and TRBJ2-3; possibly TRBD1 for D (6 bases). The germline gives CDR1 LGHDT, CDR2 YNNKEL (reference sequence). The CDR3 extends over 14 amino acids. Between the trimmed V and J ends, which lost 5 bases and 2 bases, there was a span of 11 bases. CDR3 loop: CASSGTLHTDTQYF. CDR3 bases: TGTGCCAGCAGCGGGACACTACACACAGATACGCAGTATTTT.

The rearrangement uses TRBV28 and TRBJ1-2, with 9 nucleotides matching TRBD1. After removal of 4 bases from V and 4 bases from J, the junction contained 10 bases not matched to a gene. From germline, CDR1 is MDHEN and CDR2 SYDVKM. The CDR3 has 16 amino acids. CDR3 nucleotide sequence: TGTGCCAGCAGTTCCACGGGACAGGGAGCGGGCTATGGCTACACCTTC. Translated, it gives CASSSTGQGAGYGYTF.

The chain combines TRBV2 with TRBJ2-6; no firm D call. The CDR3 runs 13 residues. Germline CDR1 SNHLY, CDR2 FYNNEI. Trimming stripped 10 bases from V and 4 bases from J, with 11 bases between. CDR3 amino acids: CATREEGANVLTF. The DNA for the CDR3 is TGTGCCACCCGAGAAGAGGGGGCCAACGTCCTGACTTTC.

The chain is built from TRBV7-9 and TRBJ2-1; TRBD2 aligns across 14 bases. V lost 2 bases, J lost 9 bases, and 3 bases stayed unmatched. Germline-derived CDR1 and CDR2 are SEHNR and FQNEAQ (reference sequence). This CDR3 has 15 amino acids. As DNA, the CDR3 is TGTGCCAGCAGCTTAAAGGGACTAGCGGGAGTTGAGCAGTTCTTC. Protein sequence: CASSLKGLAGVEQFF. Full variable domain (rest looked up from reference TRBV7-9 and TRBJ2-1): DTGVSQNPRHKITKRGQNVTFRCDPISEHNRLYWYRQTLGQGPEFLTYFQNEAQLEKSRLLSDRFSAERPKGSFSTLEIQRTEQGDSAMYLCASSLKGLAGVEQFFGPGTRLTVL.

The chain is built from TRBV29-1 and TRBJ1-2, with 11 bases fitting TRBD1. V was clipped by 0 bases and J by 5 bases; unmatched bases: 8. The CDR3 loop spans 16 amino acids. Germline V gene sequence: CDR1 SQVTM, CDR2 ANQGSEA. The CDR3 spells CSVEDRVGDRGYGYTF. The CDR3 bases are TGCAGCGTTGAAGACCGGGTGGGGGACAGGGGGTATGGCTACACCTTC.

This chain joins TRBV7-9 and TRBJ1-2; no definite D call. Germline V CDR1 and CDR2: SEHNR, FQNEAQ (reference sequence). The CDR3 has 16 residues. The V end lost 0 bases, the J end lost 0 bases, and 11 bases lay between the germline ends. DNA of the CDR3: TGTGCCAGCAGCTTAGCGACGGCGGCCTCTAACTATGGCTACACCTTC. Translation: CASSLATAASNYGYTF.

This chain joins TRBV4-3 and TRBJ2-1; TRBD2 matches 12 bases. In germline, CDR1 is LGHNA, CDR2 YSLEER. V lost 0 bases to trimming and J lost 3 bases; unmatched junction nucleotides: 9. The CDR3 covers 19 residues. The CDR3 is CASSQEIKGLAGRYNEQFF. CDR3 bases: TGCGCCAGCAGCCAAGAAATTAAGGGACTAGCGGGTCGCTACAATGAGCAGTTCTTC.

The chain joins TRBV27 to TRBJ2-7, with a weak D call TRBD1 (6 bases). CDR1 is MNHEY, CDR2 SMNVEV, per germline (reference sequence). V was cut by 3 bases and J by 2 bases, with 17 bases left in between. The CDR3 is made up of 16 amino acids. CDR3 region: CASSFSKGEFAYEQYF. CDR3 in DNA: TGTGCCAGCAGTTTTTCCAAGGGGGAGTTCGCCTACGAGCAGTACTTC.

This chain joins TRBV28 and TRBJ2-2; a possible D gene is TRBD1 (5 bases). Germline CDR1 is MDHEN and CDR2 is SYDVKM. V was cut by 8 bases and J by 2 bases, with 15 bases left in between. CDR3 length: 15 amino acids. The CDR3, as DNA: TGTGCCAGCGAACCCCTAAGGACAAACACCGGGGAGCTGTTTTTT. It translates to CASEPLRTNTGELFF.

CDR3: CASSHPGKTGELFF. DNA of the CDR3: TGCGCCAGCAGCCATCCGGGGAAGACCGGGGAGCTGTTTTTT. This chain connects TRBV4-1 to TRBJ2-2; tentatively, D is TRBD2 (5 bases). Trimming cost V 3 bases and J 5 bases, with 10 bases left between them. Germline values: CDR1 MGHRA, CDR2 YSYEKL. The CDR3 runs to 14 residues.

This chain joins TRBV24-1 and TRBJ2-1; weak D call: TRBD1 (5 bases). Per the germline V gene, CDR1 is KGHDR and CDR2 is SFDVKD. The CDR3 is made up of 16 amino acids. V lost 0 bases to trimming and J lost 7 bases, with 15 bases between them. The DNA of the CDR3 is TGTGCCACCAGTGATTTGACAGGAGCGTCATGGAATGAGCAGTTCTTC. This translates into CATSDLTGASWNEQFF.

The rearrangement links TRBV9 to TRBJ1-1; D gene uncertain. Germline-derived CDR1 and CDR2 are SGDLS and YYNGEE. The CDR3 length is 14 residues. V lost 4 bases and J 1 base, leaving 11 bases between the germline ends. CDR3: CASSPTQENTEAFF. The CDR3 nucleotides read TGTGCCAGCAGCCCAACTCAGGAGAACACTGAAGCTTTCTTT.

The V and J genes are TRBV11-3 and TRBJ2-2; perhaps D is TRBD1 or TRBD2 (5 bases each). V gave up 5 bases and J gave up 3 bases, with 13 bases separating them. CDR1 and CDR2 (germline): SGHNT, YENEEA. The CDR3 spans 15 residues. In DNA, the CDR3 is TGTGCCAGCAGCGTAGCGACAGCCCACACCGGGGAGCTGTTTTTT. It translates to CASSVATAHTGELFF.

The gene calls are TRBV25-1 and TRBJ2-2; D is uncertain. Germline V gene sequence: CDR1 MGHDK, CDR2 SYGVNS. V shed 4 bases and J shed 4 bases, with 7 bases lying between them. The CDR3 is 13 amino acids. The CDR3 here is CASSAQLTGELFF. CDR3 DNA: TGTGCCAGCAGTGCTCAACTCACCGGGGAGCTGTTTTTT.

This chain uses TRBV5-1 with TRBJ2-1; TRBD2 matches 8 bases. The CDR3 spans 12 residues. Germline V lookup: CDR1 SGHRS, CDR2 YFSETQ. The V gene end was trimmed by 4 bases and the J gene end by 12 bases; junction bases not matched to a gene: 6. CDR3 nucleotide sequence: TGCGCCAGCAGCCCGGGGGGGAAAGGGCAGTTCTTC. It specifies CASSPGGKGQFF.

The chain has TRBV24-1 and TRBJ2-1; 12 bases fit TRBD2. The CDR3 consists of 17 residues. The germline CDR1 and CDR2 sequences are KGHDR and SFDVKD. The V segment lost 3 bases and the J segment 2 bases; nucleotides outside the gene matches: 4. The CDR3 loop reads CATSDPGLAGTYNEQFF. DNA of the CDR3: TGTGCCACCAGTGATCCAGGACTAGCGGGAACCTACAATGAGCAGTTCTTC.